The entry below gives a single TCR beta chain sequence along with its context. These data come from a study of blood T cell repertoires in COVID-19. Study information: Samples taken during acute and convalescent COVID-19 were collected in the United States, Italy and Spain. In each case, the material was cDNA or gDNA derived from T cells, B-cell-depleted T cells, or PBMCs.

The assay was immunoSEQ multiplex PCR, and TCRdb's table has in-frame clones only and misses some. This sample has under 250,000 clones, with about 90% found just once. Seattle cases were enrolled at active infection and followed longitudinally. The sequenced sample was peripheral blood. The receptor's source is a man aged 55 to 69 with COVID-19, enrolled during active disease.

CDR3 nucleotides: TGTGCCAGTAGTGTCACAGGTCCCAATCAGCCCCAGCATTTT. Amino acid sequence: CASSVTGPNQPQHF. The rearrangement uses TRBV19 and TRBJ1-5, with D tentatively TRBD1 (5 bases). V was shortened by 5 bases and J by 3 bases, with 11 bases between the two germline ends. This CDR3 has 14 amino acids. In germline, CDR1 is LNHDA, CDR2 SQIVND (reference sequence).